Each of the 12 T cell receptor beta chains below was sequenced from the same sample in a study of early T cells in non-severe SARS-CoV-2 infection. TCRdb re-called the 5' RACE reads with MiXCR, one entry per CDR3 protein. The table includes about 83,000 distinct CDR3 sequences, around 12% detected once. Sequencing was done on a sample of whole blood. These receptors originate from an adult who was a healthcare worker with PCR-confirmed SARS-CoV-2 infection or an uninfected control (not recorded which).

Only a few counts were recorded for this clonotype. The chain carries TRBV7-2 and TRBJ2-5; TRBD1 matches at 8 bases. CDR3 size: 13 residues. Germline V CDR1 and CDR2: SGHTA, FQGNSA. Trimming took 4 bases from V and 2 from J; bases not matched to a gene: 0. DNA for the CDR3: TGTGCCAGCAGCTGGACAGGGCAAGAGACCCAGTACTTC. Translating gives CASSWTGQETQYF.

The CDR3 nucleotides are TGTGCCAGCAGCCCCGACTGGGACAATGAGCAGTTCTTC. Amino acid sequence: CASSPDWDNEQFF. V usage is TRBV5-4 and J usage is TRBJ2-1; D unclear. The V gene's germline CDR1 is SGHNT and CDR2 YYREEE (reference sequence). With 4 bases removed from V and 5 bases from J, the gap between germline ends came to 10 bases. The CDR3 is made up of 13 amino acids.

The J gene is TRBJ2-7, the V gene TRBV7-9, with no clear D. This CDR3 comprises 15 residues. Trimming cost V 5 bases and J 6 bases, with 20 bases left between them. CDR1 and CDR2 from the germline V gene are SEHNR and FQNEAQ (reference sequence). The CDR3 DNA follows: TGTGCCAGCAGCCCCCGATGGAGCGCTTCCATCGAGCAGTACTTC. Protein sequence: CASSPRWSASIEQYF.

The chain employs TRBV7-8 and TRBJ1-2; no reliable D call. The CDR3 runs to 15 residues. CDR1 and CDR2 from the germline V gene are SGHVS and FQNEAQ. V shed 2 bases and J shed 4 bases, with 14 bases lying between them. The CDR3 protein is CASSLSQAGPYGYTF. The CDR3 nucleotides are TGTGCCAGCAGCTTATCCCAGGCCGGGCCCTATGGCTACACCTTC.

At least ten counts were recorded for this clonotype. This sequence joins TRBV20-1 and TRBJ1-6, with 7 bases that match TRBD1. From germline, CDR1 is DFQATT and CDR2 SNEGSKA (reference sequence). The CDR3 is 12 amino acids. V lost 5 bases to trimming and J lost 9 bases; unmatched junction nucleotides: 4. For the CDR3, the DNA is TGCAGTGCTGGGACAGTTGGTTCACCCCTCCACTTT. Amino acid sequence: CSAGTVGSPLHF.

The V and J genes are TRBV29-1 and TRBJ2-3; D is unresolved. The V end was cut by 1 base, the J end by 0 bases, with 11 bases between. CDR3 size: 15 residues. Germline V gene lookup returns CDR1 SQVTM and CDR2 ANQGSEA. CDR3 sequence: CSVEAGPRSTDTQYF. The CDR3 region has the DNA TGCAGCGTTGAAGCTGGCCCGAGAAGCACAGATACGCAGTATTTT.

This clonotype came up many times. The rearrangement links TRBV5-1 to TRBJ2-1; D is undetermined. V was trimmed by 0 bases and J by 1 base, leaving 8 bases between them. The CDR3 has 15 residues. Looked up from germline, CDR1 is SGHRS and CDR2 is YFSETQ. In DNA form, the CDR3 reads TGCGCCAGCAGCTTGGGACTCCTTTCCTACAATGAGCAGTTCTTC. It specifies CASSLGLLSYNEQFF. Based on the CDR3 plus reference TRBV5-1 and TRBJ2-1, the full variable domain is KAGVTQTPRYLIKTRGQQVTLSCSPISGHRSVSWYQQTPGQGLQFLFEYFSETQRNKGNFPGRFSGRQFSNSRSEMNVSTLELGDSALYLCASSLGLLSYNEQFFGPGTRLTVL.

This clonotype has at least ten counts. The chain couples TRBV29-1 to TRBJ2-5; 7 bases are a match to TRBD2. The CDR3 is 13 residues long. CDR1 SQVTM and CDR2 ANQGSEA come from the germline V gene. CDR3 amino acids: CGWSLWGGETQYF. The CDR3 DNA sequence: TGCGGCTGGAGCCTATGGGGGGGAGAGACCCAGTACTTC.

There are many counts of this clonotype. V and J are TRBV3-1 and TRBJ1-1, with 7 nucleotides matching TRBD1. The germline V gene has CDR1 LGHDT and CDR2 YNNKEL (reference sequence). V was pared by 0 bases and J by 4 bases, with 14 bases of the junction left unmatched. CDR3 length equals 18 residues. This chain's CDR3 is CASSQDSDRARAGTEAFF. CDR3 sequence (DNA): TGTGCCAGCAGCCAAGATTCTGACAGGGCAAGAGCTGGCACTGAAGCTTTCTTT.

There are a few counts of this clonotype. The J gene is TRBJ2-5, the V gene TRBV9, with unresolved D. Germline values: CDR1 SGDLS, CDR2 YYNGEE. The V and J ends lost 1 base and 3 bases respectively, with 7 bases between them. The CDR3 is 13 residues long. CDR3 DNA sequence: TGTGCCAGCAGCGTATTGGGTAAAGAGACCCAGTACTTC. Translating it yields CASSVLGKETQYF.

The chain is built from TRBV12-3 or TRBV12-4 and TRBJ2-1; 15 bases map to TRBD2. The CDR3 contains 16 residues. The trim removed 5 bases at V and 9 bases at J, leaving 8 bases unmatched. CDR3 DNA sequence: TGTGCCAGCAGTATTAGGACTAGCGGGAGGGCCGGTGAGCAGTTCTTC. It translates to CASSIRTSGRAGEQFF.

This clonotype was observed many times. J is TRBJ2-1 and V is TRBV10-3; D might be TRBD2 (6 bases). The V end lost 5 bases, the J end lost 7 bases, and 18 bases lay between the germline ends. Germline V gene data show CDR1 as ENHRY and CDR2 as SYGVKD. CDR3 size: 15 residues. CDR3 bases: TGTGCCATCAGTTCTTTTAGCGGTTTGGGGAATGAGCAGTTCTTC. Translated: CAISSFSGLGNEQFF.